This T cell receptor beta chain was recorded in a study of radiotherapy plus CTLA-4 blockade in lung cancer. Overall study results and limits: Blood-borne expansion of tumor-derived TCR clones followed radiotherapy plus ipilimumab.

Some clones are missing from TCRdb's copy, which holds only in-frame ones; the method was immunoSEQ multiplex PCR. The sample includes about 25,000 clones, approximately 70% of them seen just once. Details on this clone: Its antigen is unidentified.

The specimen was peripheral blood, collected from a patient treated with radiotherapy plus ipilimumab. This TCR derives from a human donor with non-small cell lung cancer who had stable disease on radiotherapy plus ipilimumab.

The CDR3 DNA reads as TGTGCCAGCAGTGTGGGGACTGCTGGAAACACCATATATTTT. Translation gives CASSVGTAGNTIYF. The J gene is TRBJ1-3, the V gene TRBV27; D possibly corresponds to TRBD1 (5 bases). The germline CDR1 and CDR2 sequences are MNHEY and SMNVEV (reference sequence). V gave up 5 bases and J gave up 2 bases, with 10 bases separating them. The CDR3 runs 14 residues.